This T cell receptor (beta chain) was recovered during a study of metastatic and nonmetastatic thyroid tumors (dated by TCRdb to 2019 to 2021). For the wider study: The researchers compared repertoires between peripheral blood samples and tumor or nodule tissue samples from patients with malignant or benign thyroid disease.

General findings and caveats noted by the study authors: TCR beta diversity was reported as significantly higher in malignant tumors than in benign nodules, in both blood and tumor samples.

V and J lose 2 bases and 2 bases, and a span of 12 bases separates them. From the cysteine up to the phenylalanine, the CDR3 has a length of 15 residues. The sequence is cut down to CDR3 DNA, 45 bases in frame from base 1. This clone was counted at least ten times. There is no known antigen for this receptor. No base qualities exist here, and no much larger clone lies one base off it. None of the patients had been given any treatment before thyroid surgery. Patient clinical samples collected from about 2011 to 2018 were retrospectively analysed using T-cell receptor beta sequencing. Libraries were constructed by PCR. Sequencing was performed on an Illumina HiSeq 4000. The TCR beta-chain CDR3 region of each patient was profiled by high-throughput sequencing. The original methods were these. Drawing on CDR3 differences between clinicopathological groups, the researchers built a classifier meant to tell apart patients with distant-metastatic papillary thyroid cancer. The Shannon index was used to assess repertoire diversity, and the Morisita-Horn index was used to assess tumor-blood repertoire similarity. TCRdb reran the public reads through fastp at Q25 and MiXCR, keeping productive beta chains. For this entry, the V and J calls and clone size follow TCRdb and not the study's own pipeline. This sample has fewer than 50,000 clones in its table, and around 17% of those were observed once. Together, the top ten hold approximately 21% of the sample.

The chain employs TRBV12-3 or TRBV12-4 and TRBJ1-1, with the identity of the D gene unclear. The specimen was blood. The receptor was derived from a female donor with papillary thyroid cancer or a benign thyroid nodule (not recorded which). Some clones in this sample may be carry-over from other donors' samples. The CDR3 protein sequence reads: CASSLLRLGNTEAFF. In nucleotides, the sequence is TGTGCCAGCAGTTTACTTCGTTTGGGTAACACTGAAGCTTTCTTT.